This T cell receptor beta chain was recorded in a study of cytomegalovirus exposure and HLA in healthy donors. Points from the study as a whole: The TCR clusters that emerged in the first cohort tended, a later analysis found, to co-occur in the 120 or so validation repertoires.

Data came from immunoSEQ multiplex PCR; TCRdb stores just in-frame clones and leaves some out. Here the sample spans under 250,000 clones, roughly 84% being singletons. On this clone itself: No antigen is known for it.

This clonotype was obtained from a man aged 18 to 30 in good health and CMV-seropositive. The sequencing sample was made of PBMCs.

The CDR3 sequence: CASSEFHRGSSNQPQHF. The CDR3 DNA reads TGTGCCAGCAGTGAATTTCATCGCGGAAGCAGCAATCAGCCCCAGCATTTT. The chain uses TRBV6-1 and TRBJ1-5; D call uncertain. V shed 2 bases and J shed 1 base, with 15 bases lying between them. CDR3 size: 17 residues. Germline CDR1 MNHNS, CDR2 SASEGT.